These T cell receptor beta chains were read from a single sample in a study of siplizumab effects on memory and regulatory T cells. Assay used: immunoSEQ multiplex PCR; TCRdb lists only in-frame clones, some missing. The sample lists 90,000 to 140,000 clones; more than 85% were seen once. The specimen was CD4+ T cells sorted from blood. These receptors were obtained from a human donor in good health. Both conserved end residues are part of each CDR3. Each record gives: D gene, J gene, clone size, V gene, CDR3 protein, CDR3 DNA. A D gene is named only where the DNA matches it firmly. Clone sizes are given selectively: once, few, many, or a class where the clone is expanded.

. TRBJ2-7 . TRBV5-1 CASSLDRAGGRGAQYF TGCGCCAGCAGCTTGGATAGGGCGGGCGGGCGAGGGGCGCAGTACTTC
. TRBJ1-1 . TRBV14 CASSQFWNTEAFF TGTGCCAGCAGCCAATTTTGGAACACTGAAGCTTTCTTT
TRBD1 TRBJ1-2 few TRBV10-3 CAISESGQGGGYTF TGTGCCATCAGTGAGTCAGGACAGGGCGGTGGCTACACCTTC
. TRBJ2-7 . TRBV4-1 CASSQGLLRGRSYEQYF TGCGCCAGCAGCCAAGGCCTGCTTAGGGGGAGATCCTACGAGCAGTACTTC
TRBD1 TRBJ1-1 few TRBV2 CASMRDRGVRTEAFF TGTGCCAGCATGCGGGACAGGGGGGTTCGGACTGAAGCTTTCTTT
. TRBJ2-7 once TRBV12-2 CASRNKTSSYEQYF TGTGCAAGTCGGAACAAAACTAGCAGCTACGAGCAGTACTTC
. TRBJ2-1 . TRBV4-1 CASSPSFQRYNEQFF TGCGCCAGCAGTCCAAGTTTCCAGCGGTACAATGAGCAGTTCTTC
TRBD1 TRBJ1-5 . TRBV5-5 CASSWTGERLQPQHF TGTGCCAGCAGCTGGACAGGGGAAAGGCTCCAGCCCCAGCATTTT
TRBD2 TRBJ2-1 . TRBV19 CASSRASGTSSYNEQFF TGTGCCAGTAGTAGGGCTAGCGGGACCAGCTCCTACAATGAGCAGTTCTTC
TRBD2 TRBJ2-7 . TRBV6-6 CASSSPPGGYEQYF TGTGCCAGCAGCTCGCCCCCCGGGGGGTACGAGCAGTACTTC
. TRBJ2-7 . TRBV30 CAWSVGAYEQYF TGTGCCTGGAGTGTAGGGGCTTACGAGCAGTACTTC
. TRBJ2-1 . TRBV6-5 CASSYSTTGGLDKFF TGTGCCAGCAGTTACTCAACCACGGGGGGCCTTGATAAGTTCTTC
TRBD1 TRBJ2-1 . TRBV30 CACSDRGSSSYNEQFF TGTGCCTGCAGTGACAGGGGGTCGAGCTCCTACAATGAGCAGTTCTTC
. TRBJ2-7 . TRBV4-1 CASSQDSRGTYEQYF TGCGCCAGCAGCCAAGATAGCAGGGGAACCTACGAGCAGTACTTC
. TRBJ2-3 . TRBV15 CATSRADADTQYF TGTGCCACCAGCAGAGCGGACGCGGATACGCAGTATTTT
. TRBJ1-3 . TRBV7-6 CASSTRRGNTIYF TGTGCCAGCTCGACTAGGAGGGGAAACACCATATATTTT
TRBD2 TRBJ2-1 . TRBV6-5 CASSYGIAGVREQFF TGTGCCAGCAGTTACGGGATAGCGGGAGTCCGGGAGCAGTTCTTC
. TRBJ1-1 . TRBV2 CASRTANTEAFF TGTGCCAGCAGGACGGCGAACACTGAAGCTTTCTTT
. TRBJ2-2 . TRBV5-1 CASSLIAGELFF TGCGCCAGCAGCTTGATAGCCGGGGAGCTGTTTTTT
TRBD1 TRBJ1-1 . TRBV6-6 CASSYRQGPTEAFF TGTGCCAGCAGTTACCGACAGGGACCCACTGAAGCTTTCTTT
. TRBJ1-2 . TRBV11-2 CASSLTRHYGYTF TGTGCCAGCAGCTTGACAAGACACTATGGCTACACCTTC
TRBD2 TRBJ2-7 once TRBV30 CAWTIRTSGHPYEQYF TGTGCCTGGACCATACGCACTAGCGGGCATCCCTACGAGCAGTACTTC